This T cell receptor (beta chain) originates from a study of blood T cell repertoires in COVID-19. Study-level information: Sources were T cells, B-cell-depleted T cells, or PBMCs; the material itself was cDNA or gDNA.

Participant ages covered 18 to 89 years across 24 US areas. Cohort placement rested on clinical history that participants reported themselves. Recovered participants had two consecutive negative NP/OP PCR tests, healthcare professional clearance, or symptom resolution. Sequencing used immunoSEQ multiplex PCR; TCRdb keeps in-frame clones, though not all of them. Here the sample spans more than 300,000 clones, around 89% being singletons. The CDR3 runs 16 residues. CDR1 and CDR2 from the germline V gene are SNHLY and FYNNEI. V gave up 6 bases and J gave up 1 base; unmatched junction bases: 11. The sequenced sample was PBMCs or T cells enriched from blood (not recorded which). This chain links TRBV2 with TRBJ1-1; TRBD1 matches at 7 bases. The receptor comes from a woman in her late teens or twenties who had recovered from COVID-19. The CDR3 DNA follows: TGTGCCAGCAGCCAGAGACAGGGAGGCAAGAACACTGAAGCTTTCTTT. As protein: CASSQRQGGKNTEAFF. Using reference TRBV2 and TRBJ1-1 for the parts outside the CDR3, the full variable domain is EPEVTQTPSHQVTQMGQEVILRCVPISNHLYFYWYRQILGQKVEFLVSFYNNEISEKSEIFDDQFSVERPDGSNFTLKIRSTKLEDSAMYFCASSQRQGGKNTEAFFGQGTRLTVV.